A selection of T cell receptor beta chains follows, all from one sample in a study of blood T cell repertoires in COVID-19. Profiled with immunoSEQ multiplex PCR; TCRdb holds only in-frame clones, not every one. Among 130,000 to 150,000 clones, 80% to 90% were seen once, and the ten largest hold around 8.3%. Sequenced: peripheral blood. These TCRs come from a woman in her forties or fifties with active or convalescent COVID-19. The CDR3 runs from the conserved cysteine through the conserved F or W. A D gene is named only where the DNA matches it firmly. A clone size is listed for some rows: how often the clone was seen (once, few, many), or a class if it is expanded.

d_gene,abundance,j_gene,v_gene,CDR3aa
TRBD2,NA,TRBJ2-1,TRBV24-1,CATSETNQAGLYNEQFF
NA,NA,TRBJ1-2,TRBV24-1,CATSDFSTGYGYTF
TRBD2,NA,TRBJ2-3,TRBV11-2,CASSLDVAGGADTQYF
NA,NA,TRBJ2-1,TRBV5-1,CASSLRSLANNEQFF
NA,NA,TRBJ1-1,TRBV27,CASSPEGRAEAFF
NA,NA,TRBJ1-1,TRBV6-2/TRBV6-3,CASSYTGGGTEAFF
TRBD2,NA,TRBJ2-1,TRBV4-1,CASSSPWGSGRVLGNEQFF
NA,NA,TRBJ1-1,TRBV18,CATSRAGMNTEAFF
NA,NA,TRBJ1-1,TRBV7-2,CASSLGSGGVGAFF
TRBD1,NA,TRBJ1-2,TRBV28,CASSPGGGGNYGYTF
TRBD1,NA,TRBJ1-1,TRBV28,CASSSYDRGRQLGAFF
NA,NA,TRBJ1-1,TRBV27,CASSSSIQDRGAFF
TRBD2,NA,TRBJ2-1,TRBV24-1,CATSDSTAGGSYNEQFF
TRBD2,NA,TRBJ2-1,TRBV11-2,CASSPLAGSRNEQFF
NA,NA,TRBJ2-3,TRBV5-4,CASSLDPSGTDTQYF
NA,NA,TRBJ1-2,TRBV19,CASSSGWGYGYTF
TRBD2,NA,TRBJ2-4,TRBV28,CASSLGGENIQYF
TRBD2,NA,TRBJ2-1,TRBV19,CASSHRLAGEVEQFF
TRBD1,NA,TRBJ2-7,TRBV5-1,CASSPRDRGQYEQYF
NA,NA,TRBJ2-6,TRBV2,CASSGVRGANVLTF
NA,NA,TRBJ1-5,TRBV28,CASSSTTSRQPQHF
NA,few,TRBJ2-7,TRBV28,CASSSPDRLISYEQYF
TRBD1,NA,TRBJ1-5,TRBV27,CASSLAGTGIYSNQPQHF
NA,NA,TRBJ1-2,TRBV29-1,CSVEESRVSYTF
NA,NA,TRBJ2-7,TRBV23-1,CASSPLGSYEQYF
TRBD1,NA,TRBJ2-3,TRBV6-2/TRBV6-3,CASSPGQGGVTDTQYF
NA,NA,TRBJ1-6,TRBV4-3,CASSQESKGRTPLHF
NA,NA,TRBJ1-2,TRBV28,CASSPTVYGYTF
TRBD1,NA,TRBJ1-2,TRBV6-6,CASSYPSRDRARGYTF